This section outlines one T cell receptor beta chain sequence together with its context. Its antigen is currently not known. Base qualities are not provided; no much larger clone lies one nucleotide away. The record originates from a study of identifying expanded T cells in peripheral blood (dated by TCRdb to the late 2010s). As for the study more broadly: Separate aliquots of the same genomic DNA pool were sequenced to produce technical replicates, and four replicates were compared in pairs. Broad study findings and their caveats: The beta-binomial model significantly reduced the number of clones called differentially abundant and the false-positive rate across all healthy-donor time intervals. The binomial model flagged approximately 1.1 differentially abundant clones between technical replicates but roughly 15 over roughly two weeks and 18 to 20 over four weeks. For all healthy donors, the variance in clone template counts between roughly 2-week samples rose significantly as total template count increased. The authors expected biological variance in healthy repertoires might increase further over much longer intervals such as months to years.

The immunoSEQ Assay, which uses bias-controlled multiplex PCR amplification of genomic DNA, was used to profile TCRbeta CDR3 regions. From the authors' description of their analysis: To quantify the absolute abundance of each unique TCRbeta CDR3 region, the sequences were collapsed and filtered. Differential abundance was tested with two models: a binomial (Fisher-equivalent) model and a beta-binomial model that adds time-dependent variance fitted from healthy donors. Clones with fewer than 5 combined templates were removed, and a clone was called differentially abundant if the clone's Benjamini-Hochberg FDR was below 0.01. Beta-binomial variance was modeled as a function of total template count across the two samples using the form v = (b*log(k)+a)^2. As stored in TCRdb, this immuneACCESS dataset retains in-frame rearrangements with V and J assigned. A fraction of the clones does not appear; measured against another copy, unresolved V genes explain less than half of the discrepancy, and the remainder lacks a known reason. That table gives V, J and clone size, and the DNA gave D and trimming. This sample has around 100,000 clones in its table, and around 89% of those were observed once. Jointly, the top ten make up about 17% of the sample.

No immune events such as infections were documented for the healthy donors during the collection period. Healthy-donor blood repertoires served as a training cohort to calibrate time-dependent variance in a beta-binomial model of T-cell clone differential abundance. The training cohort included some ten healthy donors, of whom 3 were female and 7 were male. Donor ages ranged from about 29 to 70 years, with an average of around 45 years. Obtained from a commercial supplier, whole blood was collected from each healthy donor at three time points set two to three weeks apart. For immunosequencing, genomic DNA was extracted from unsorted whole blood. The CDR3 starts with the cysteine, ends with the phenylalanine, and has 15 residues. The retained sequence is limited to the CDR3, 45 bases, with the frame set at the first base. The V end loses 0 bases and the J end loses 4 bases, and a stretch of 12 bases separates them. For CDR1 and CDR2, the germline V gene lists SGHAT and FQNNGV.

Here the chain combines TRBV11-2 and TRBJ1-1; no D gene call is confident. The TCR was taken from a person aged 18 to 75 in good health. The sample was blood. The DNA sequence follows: TGTGCCAGCAGCTTAGATAGTAGGGCTCCCACTGAAGCTTTCTTT. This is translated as CASSLDSRAPTEAFF.